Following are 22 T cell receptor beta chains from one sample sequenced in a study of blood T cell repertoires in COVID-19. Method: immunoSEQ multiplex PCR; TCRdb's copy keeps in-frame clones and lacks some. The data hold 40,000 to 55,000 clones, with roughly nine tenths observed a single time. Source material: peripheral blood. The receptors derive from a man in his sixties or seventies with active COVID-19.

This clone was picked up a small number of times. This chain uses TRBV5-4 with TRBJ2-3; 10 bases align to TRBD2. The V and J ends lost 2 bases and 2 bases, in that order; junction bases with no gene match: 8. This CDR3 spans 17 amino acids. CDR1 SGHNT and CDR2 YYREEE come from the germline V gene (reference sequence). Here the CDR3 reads CASSFGRTSGTTDTQYF. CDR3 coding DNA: TGTGCCAGCAGCTTTGGCCGGACTAGCGGAACCACAGATACGCAGTATTTT.

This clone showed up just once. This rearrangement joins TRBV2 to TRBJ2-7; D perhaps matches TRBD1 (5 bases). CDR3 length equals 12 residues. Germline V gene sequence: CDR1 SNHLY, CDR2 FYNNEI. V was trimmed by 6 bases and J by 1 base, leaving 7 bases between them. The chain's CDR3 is CASRAGSYEQYF. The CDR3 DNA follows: TGTGCCAGCAGGGCAGGGTCCTACGAGCAGTACTTC.

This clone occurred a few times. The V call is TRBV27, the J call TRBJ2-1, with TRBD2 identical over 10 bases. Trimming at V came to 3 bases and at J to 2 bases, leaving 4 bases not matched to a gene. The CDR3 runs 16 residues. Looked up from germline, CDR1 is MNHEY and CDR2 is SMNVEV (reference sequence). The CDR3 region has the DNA TGTGCCAGCAGTTTCTCTGGGACTAGCGCCTACAATGAGCAGTTCTTC. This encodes CASSFSGTSAYNEQFF.

The CDR3: CASSFRDRVLYYEQYF. The CDR3 DNA reads as TGTGCCAGCAGCTTTCGGGACAGGGTTTTGTACTACGAGCAGTACTTC. The J gene is TRBJ2-7, the V gene TRBV7-9; 9 bases map to TRBD1. CDR3 length equals 16 residues. Germline V CDR1 and CDR2: SEHNR, FQNEAQ (reference sequence). V lost 3 bases and J lost 3; bases outside the gene matches: 9.

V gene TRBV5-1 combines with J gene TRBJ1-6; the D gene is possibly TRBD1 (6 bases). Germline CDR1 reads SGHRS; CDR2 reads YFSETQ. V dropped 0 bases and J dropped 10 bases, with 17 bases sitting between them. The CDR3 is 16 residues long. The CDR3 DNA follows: TGCGCCAGCAGCTTGGCCTTACAGGGACCGGGGTCACCCCTCCACTTT. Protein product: CASSLALQGPGSPLHF.

The CDR3 bases are TGTGCCAGCAGTACAGCGGGGGGGCGTGGGGAGACCCAGTACTTC. Translating gives CASSTAGGRGETQYF. The V and J genes are TRBV6-5 and TRBJ2-5; TRBD2 matches at 10 bases. V shed 5 bases, J shed 5 bases, and the junction held 8 bases outside the gene matches. The CDR3 is 15 amino acids. Germline values: CDR1 MNHEY, CDR2 SVGAGI.

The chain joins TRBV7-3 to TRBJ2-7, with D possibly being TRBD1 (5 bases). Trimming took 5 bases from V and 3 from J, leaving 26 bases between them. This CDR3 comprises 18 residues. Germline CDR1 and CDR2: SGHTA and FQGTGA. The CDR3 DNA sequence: TGTGCCAGCAGCACCAAAAGAAGCATCAGGGAAGGGTTCTACGAGCAGTACTTC. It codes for CASSTKRSIREGFYEQYF. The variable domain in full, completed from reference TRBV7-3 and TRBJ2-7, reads GAGVSQTPSNKVTEKGKYVELRCDPISGHTALYWYRQSLGQGPEFLIYFQGTGAADDSGLPNDRFFAVRPEGSVSTLKIQRTERGDSAVYLCASSTKRSIREGFYEQYFGPGTRLTVT.

The CDR3 sequence: CASSPRDYEQYF. The CDR3 nucleotides are TGTGCCAGCAGTCCCAGGGACTACGAGCAGTACTTC. This sequence joins TRBV27 and TRBJ2-7; TRBD1 is a possible D gene (5 bases). CDR1 is MNHEY and CDR2 is SMNVEV in the germline V gene (reference sequence). CDR3 length equals 12 residues. With 5 bases removed from V and 3 bases from J, the gap between germline ends came to 8 bases.

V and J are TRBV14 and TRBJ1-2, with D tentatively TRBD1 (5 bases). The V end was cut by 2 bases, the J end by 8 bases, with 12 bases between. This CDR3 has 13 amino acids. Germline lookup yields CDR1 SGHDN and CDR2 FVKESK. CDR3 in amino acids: CASSQSQGRGYTF. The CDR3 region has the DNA TGTGCCAGCAGCCAATCCCAGGGTCGCGGCTACACCTTC.

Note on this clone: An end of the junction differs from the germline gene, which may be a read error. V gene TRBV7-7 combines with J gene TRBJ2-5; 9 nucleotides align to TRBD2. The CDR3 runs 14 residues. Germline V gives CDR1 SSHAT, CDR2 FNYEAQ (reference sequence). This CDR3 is CASSYSGGTETQYF. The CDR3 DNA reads TGTGCTAGCAGCTATAGCGGGGGCACAGAGACCCAGTACTTC.

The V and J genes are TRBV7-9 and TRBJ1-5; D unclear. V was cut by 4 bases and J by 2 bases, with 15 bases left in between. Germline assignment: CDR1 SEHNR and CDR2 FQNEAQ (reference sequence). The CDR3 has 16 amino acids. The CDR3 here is CASSSRGSGGNQPQHF. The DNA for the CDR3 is TGTGCCAGCAGCTCTCGGGGTAGCGGGGGCAATCAGCCCCAGCATTTT.

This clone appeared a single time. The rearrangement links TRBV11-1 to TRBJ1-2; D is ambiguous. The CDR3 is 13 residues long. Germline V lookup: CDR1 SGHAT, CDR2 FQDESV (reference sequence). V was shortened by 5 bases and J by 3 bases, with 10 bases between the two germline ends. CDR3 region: CASSPGLDYGYTF. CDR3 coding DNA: TGTGCCAGCAGCCCAGGACTTGACTATGGCTACACCTTC.

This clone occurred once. As DNA, the CDR3 is TGCGCCAGCAGCTCAGGGGAAAGGAGTCAGCCCCAGCATTTT. Translation gives CASSSGERSQPQHF. The chain combines TRBV5-1 with TRBJ1-5; weak D call: TRBD1 (6 bases). The length of the CDR3 is 14 residues. Trimming took 3 bases from V and 6 from J, leaving 13 bases between them. Germline loops: CDR1 SGHRS, CDR2 YFSETQ.

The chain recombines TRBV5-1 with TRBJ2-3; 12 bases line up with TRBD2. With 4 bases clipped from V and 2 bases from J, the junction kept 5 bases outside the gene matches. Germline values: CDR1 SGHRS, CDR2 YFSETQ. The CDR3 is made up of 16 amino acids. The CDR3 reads CASSTASGGDTDTQYF. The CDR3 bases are TGCGCCAGCAGCACAGCTAGCGGGGGGGACACAGATACGCAGTATTTT.

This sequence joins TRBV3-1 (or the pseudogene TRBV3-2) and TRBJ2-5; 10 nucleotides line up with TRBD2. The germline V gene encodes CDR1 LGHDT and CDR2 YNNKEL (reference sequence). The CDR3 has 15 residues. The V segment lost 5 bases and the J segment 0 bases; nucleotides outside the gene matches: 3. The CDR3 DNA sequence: TGTGCCAGCAGCTTCCTAGCGGGGGACCAAGAGACCCAGTACTTC. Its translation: CASSFLAGDQETQYF.

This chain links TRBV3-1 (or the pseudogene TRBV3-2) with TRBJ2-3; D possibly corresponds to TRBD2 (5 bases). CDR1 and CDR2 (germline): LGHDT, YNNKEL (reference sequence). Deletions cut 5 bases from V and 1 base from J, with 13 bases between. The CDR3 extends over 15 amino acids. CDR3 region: CASSMDGDRTDTQYF. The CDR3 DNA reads TGTGCCAGCAGCATGGACGGGGATCGCACAGATACGCAGTATTTT.

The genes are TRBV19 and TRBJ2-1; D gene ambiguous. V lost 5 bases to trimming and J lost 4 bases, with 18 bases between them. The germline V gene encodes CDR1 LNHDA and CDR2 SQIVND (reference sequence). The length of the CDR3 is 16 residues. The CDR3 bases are TGTGCCAGTAGTCCTCGACAAGCCTTAGAATACAATGAGCAGTTCTTC. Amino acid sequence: CASSPRQALEYNEQFF.

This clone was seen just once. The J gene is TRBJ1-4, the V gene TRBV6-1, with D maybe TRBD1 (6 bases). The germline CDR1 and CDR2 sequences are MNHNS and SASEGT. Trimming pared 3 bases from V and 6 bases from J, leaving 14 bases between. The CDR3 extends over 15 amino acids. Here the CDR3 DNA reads TGTGCCAGCAGTGATATGGAGGCAGGGGATGAAAAACTGTTTTTT. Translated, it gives CASSDMEAGDEKLFF.

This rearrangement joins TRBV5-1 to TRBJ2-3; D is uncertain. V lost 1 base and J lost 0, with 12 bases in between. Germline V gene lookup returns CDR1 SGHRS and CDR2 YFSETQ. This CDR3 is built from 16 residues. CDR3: CASSLSQLSSTDTQYF. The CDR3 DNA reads TGCGCCAGCAGCTTGTCACAGCTATCTAGCACAGATACGCAGTATTTT. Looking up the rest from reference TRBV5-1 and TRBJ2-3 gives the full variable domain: KAGVTQTPRYLIKTRGQQVTLSCSPISGHRSVSWYQQTPGQGLQFLFEYFSETQRNKGNFPGRFSGRQFSNSRSEMNVSTLELGDSALYLCASSLSQLSSTDTQYFGPGTRLTVL.

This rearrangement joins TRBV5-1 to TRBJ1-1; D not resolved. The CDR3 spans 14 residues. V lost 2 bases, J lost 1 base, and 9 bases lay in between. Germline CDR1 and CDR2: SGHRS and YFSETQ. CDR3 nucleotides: TGCGCCAGCAGCTTCGGAGGCGGGAACACTGAAGCTTTCTTT. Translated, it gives CASSFGGGNTEAFF.

DNA of the CDR3: TGTGCCTGGAGTGTAATTAGCGGGGGGGGATGTAGCACAGATACGCAGTATTTT. Its translation is CAWSVISGGGCSTDTQYF. The gene calls are TRBV30 and TRBJ2-3; 11 bases match TRBD2. The J segment lost 0 bases and the V segment lost 0 bases, leaving 8 bases of the junction unmatched. The CDR3 is made up of 18 amino acids. In germline, CDR1 is GTSNPN, CDR2 SVGIG (reference sequence).

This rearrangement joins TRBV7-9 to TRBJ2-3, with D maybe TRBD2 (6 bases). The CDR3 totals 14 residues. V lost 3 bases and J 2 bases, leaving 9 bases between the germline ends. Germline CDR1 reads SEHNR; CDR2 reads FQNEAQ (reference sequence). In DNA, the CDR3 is TGTGCCAGCAGCTTGGGCGGGGCCACAGATACGCAGTATTTT. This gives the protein CASSLGGATDTQYF.